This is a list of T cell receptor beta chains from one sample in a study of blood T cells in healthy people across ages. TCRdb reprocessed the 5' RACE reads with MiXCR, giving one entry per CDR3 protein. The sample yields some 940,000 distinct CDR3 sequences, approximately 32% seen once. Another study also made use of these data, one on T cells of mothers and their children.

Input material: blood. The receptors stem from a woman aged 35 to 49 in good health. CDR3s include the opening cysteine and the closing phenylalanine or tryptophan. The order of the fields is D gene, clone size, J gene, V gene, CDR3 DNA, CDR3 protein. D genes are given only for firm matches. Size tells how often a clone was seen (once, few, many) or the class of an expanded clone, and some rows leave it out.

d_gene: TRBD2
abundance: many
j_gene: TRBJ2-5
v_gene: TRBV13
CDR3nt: TGTGCCAGCAGCTCCCCAGCGGGGGGGAAGACCCAGTACTTC
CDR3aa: CASSSPAGGKTQYF

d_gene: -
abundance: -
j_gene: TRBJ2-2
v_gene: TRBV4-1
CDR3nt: TGCGCCAGCAGCCCAACAGGCGGGGAGCTGTTTTTT
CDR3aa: CASSPTGGELFF

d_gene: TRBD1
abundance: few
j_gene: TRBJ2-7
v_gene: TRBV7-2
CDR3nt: TGTGCCAGCAGCTTACAGGACAGGGGGCTCTCCTACGAGCAGTACTTC
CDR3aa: CASSLQDRGLSYEQYF

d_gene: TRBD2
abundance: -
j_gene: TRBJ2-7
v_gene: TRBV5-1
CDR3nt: TGCGCCAGCAGAGAGGGACTAGCGGATACATACGAGCAGTACTTC
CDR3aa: CASREGLADTYEQYF

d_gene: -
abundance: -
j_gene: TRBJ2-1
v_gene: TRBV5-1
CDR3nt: TGCGCCAGCAGCTTGTACTCTGGGGGGCTCGATGAGCAGTTCTTC
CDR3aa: CASSLYSGGLDEQFF

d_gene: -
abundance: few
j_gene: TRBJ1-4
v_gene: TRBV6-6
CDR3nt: TGTGCCAGCAGTTACTCGCGAGTGGGGGCGGGGGAAAAACTGTTTTTT
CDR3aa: CASSYSRVGAGEKLFF

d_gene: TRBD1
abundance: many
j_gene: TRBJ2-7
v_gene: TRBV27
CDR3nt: TGTGCCAGCAGCTTAGGTGCAGGGGGCTTCTACGAGCAGTACTTC
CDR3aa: CASSLGAGGFYEQYF

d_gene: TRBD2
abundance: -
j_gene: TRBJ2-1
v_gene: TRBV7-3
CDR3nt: TGTGCCAGCAGCCCTTCTCCTCTACTAGCGGGGGGCCTCAATGAGCAGTTCTTC
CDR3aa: CASSPSPLLAGGLNEQFF

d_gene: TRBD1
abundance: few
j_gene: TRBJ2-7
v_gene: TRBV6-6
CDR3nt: TGTGCCAGCAGCTGGGGGAGCGGTGGCAGGGGGAGCGAGCAGTACTTC
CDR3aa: CASSWGSGGRGSEQYF

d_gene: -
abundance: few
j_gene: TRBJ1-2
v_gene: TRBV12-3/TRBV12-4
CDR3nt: TGTGCCAGCAGCACCCGGGGGACCGTCTCTGGCTACACCTTC
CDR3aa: CASSTRGTVSGYTF

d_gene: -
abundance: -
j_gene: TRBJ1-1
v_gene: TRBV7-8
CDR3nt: TGTGCCAGCAGCTCCACCAGGGGAAGGACTGAAGCTTTCTTT
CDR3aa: CASSSTRGRTEAFF

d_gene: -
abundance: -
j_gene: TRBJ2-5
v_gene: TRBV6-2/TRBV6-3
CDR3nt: TGTGCCAGCAGCAGGTTCGGGGGAGCCAGTGGGGAGACCCAGTACTTC
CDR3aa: CASSRFGGASGETQYF

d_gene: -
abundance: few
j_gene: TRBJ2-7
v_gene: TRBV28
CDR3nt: TGTGCCAGCAGTTCACCGCGGGCACTCTACGAGCAGTACTTC
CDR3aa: CASSSPRALYEQYF

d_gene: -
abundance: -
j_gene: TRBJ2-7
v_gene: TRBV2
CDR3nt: TGTGCCATCTCTGGAGACAGTACCTACGAGCAGTACTTC
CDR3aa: CAISGDSTYEQYF

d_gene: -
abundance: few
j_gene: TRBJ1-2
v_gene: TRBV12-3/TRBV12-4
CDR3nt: TGTGCCAGCAGGAGTTTTTTAGCGGGTTATGGCTACACCTTC
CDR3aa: CASRSFLAGYGYTF

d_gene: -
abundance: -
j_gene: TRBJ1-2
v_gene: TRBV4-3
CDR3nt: TGCGCCAGCAGCCAAGATCTGACAGTTAACTATGGCTACACCTTC
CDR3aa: CASSQDLTVNYGYTF

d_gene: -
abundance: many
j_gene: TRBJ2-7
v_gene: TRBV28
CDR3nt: TGTGCCAGCAGTTTCCGAAGGGGCCCCTACGAGCAGTACTTC
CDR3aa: CASSFRRGPYEQYF

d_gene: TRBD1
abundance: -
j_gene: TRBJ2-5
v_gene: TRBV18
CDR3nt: TGTGCCAGCCGGACGACAGGGGGCCAAGAGACCCAGTACTTC
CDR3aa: CASRTTGGQETQYF

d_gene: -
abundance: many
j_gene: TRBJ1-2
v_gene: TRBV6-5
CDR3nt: TGTGCCAGCAGTTACTCAGGGGCCTATGGCTACACCTTC
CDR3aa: CASSYSGAYGYTF

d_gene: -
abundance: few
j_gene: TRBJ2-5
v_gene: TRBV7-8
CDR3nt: TGTGCCAGCAGCACGCTCTCATCCTTTGGGGAGCAGTACTTC
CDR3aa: CASSTLSSFGEQYF

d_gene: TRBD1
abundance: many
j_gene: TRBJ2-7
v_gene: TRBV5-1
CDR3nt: TGCGCCAGCAGCTTACAGGGGTCCGGGTACGAGCAGTACTTC
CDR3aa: CASSLQGSGYEQYF

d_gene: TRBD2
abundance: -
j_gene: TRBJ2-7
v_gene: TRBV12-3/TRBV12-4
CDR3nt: TGTGCCAGCGGGACTAGCGAGGCCTACGAGCAGTACTTC
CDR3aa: CASGTSEAYEQYF

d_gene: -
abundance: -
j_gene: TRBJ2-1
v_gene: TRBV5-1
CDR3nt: TGCGCCAGCAGCTTGGACGTCGGCAATGAGCAGTTCTTC
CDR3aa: CASSLDVGNEQFF